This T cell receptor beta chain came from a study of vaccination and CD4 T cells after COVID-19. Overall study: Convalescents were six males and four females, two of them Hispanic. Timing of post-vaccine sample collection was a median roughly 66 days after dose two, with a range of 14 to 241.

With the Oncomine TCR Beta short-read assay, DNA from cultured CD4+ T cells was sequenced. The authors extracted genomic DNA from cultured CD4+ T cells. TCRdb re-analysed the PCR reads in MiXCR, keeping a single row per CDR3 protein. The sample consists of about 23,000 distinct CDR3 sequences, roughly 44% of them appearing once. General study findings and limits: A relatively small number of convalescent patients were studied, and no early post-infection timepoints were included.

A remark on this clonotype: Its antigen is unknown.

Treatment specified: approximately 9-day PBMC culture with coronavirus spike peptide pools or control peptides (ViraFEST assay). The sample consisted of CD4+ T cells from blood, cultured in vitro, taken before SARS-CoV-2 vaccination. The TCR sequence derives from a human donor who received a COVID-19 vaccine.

The CDR3 DNA is TGTGCCAGTAGTACGGGTTTACAAGAGACCCAGTACTTC. The encoded protein is CASSTGLQETQYF. The rearrangement links TRBV19 to TRBJ2-5; the D is unclear. The germline V gene encodes CDR1 LNHDA and CDR2 SQIVND (reference sequence). V was cut by 4 bases and J by 2 bases, with 8 bases left in between. The CDR3 is 13 amino acids.